The rows below give T cell receptor beta chains drawn from one sample of a study of cytomegalovirus exposure and HLA in healthy donors. Method: immunoSEQ multiplex PCR; TCRdb's copy keeps in-frame clones and lacks some. Of about 180,000 clones detected, about four fifths appear once; the ten largest clones hold about 0.4%. The sequencing sample was made of PBMCs. Receptors were obtained from a boy younger than 10 in good health and CMV-seronegative. Both conserved end residues are trimmed from each CDR3. Rows may omit the clone size; those that give it use once, few, many or a size class.

V gene	J gene	clone size	CDR3 protein
TRBV9	TRBJ1-2	.	ASSSRHPISGYT
TRBV7-9	TRBJ1-2	once	ASLRLRDYGYT
TRBV7-8	TRBJ2-1	once	ASSLEWARTYNEQF
TRBV13	TRBJ1-2	once	ASSQLTGTSFGGYT
TRBV28	TRBJ1-2	.	ASRPNRDTQRYGYT
TRBV30	TRBJ2-7	.	AWSLKKQQPAGEQY
TRBV7-9	TRBJ2-3	.	ASRFRTGSGDTQY
TRBV5-1	TRBJ1-4	.	ASSPEHNEKLF
TRBV23-1	TRBJ2-1	few	ASSQLPDYELRRPF
TRBV4-1	TRBJ2-3	.	ASSQGLGGQGYTDTQY
TRBV28	TRBJ1-1	.	ASSLTGRNEAF
TRBV10-2	TRBJ2-7	.	ASTGTSGSDEQY
TRBV30	TRBJ2-7	.	AWSVQVEQY
TRBV28	TRBJ2-7	.	ASGRTGGFYEQY
TRBV5-1	TRBJ2-2	.	ASSLYVGSSTGELF
TRBV6-5	TRBJ2-1	.	ATKGLRNEQF